These T cell receptor beta chains were read from a single sample in a study of cytomegalovirus exposure and HLA in healthy donors. The table came from immunoSEQ multiplex PCR; TCRdb's copy has only in-frame clones and leaves some out. The table includes 90,000 to 150,000 clones, approximately 86% detected once. The sequencing input was PBMCs. The receptors here all came from a man between 18 and 29 years old in good health and CMV-seropositive. CDR3s leave out the opening cysteine and the closing phenylalanine or tryptophan. The order of the fields is V gene, J gene, CDR3 protein.

v_gene: TRBV5-6; j_gene: TRBJ2-7; CDR3aa: ASSLVLAGPLGDEQY
v_gene: TRBV14; j_gene: TRBJ2-7; CDR3aa: ASSPARGTYEQY
v_gene: TRBV7-2; j_gene: TRBJ2-7; CDR3aa: ASWGRGSRTYEQY
v_gene: TRBV27; j_gene: TRBJ2-3; CDR3aa: ASGTYRLAGFTDTQY
v_gene: TRBV2; j_gene: TRBJ1-1; CDR3aa: ASIKERNTEAF
v_gene: TRBV4-1; j_gene: TRBJ2-7; CDR3aa: ASSPRDSTYYEQY
v_gene: TRBV14; j_gene: TRBJ1-1; CDR3aa: ASSQGLSEGVNTEAF
v_gene: TRBV7-2; j_gene: TRBJ1-1; CDR3aa: ASSLTVNTEAF
v_gene: TRBV20-1; j_gene: TRBJ2-5; CDR3aa: SARISETQY
v_gene: TRBV28; j_gene: TRBJ1-2; CDR3aa: ASRDHRKTNYGYT
v_gene: TRBV10-3; j_gene: TRBJ2-7; CDR3aa: ASSVGTGSYEQY
v_gene: TRBV28; j_gene: TRBJ2-3; CDR3aa: ASSYRQGRTDTQY
v_gene: TRBV5-1; j_gene: TRBJ2-1; CDR3aa: ASSTGQGTYNEQF